Listed here are 28 T cell receptor beta chains from one sample, sequenced in a study of metastatic and nonmetastatic thyroid tumors. Not a single patient had been given any form of treatment at any point before undergoing thyroid surgery. TCRdb ran MiXCR on the PCR reads. The data contain 80,000 to 85,000 clones, around 12% of them singletons. What was sequenced was tumor tissue. These receptors were obtained from a female donor with papillary thyroid cancer or a benign thyroid nodule (not recorded which). Some clones in this sample may be carry-over from other donors' samples.

Ten or more counts support this clone. This chain joins TRBV28 and TRBJ2-2; 11 bases agree with TRBD1. The V and J ends lost 5 bases and 6 bases, in that order; junction bases with no gene match: 5. Germline lookup yields CDR1 MDHEN and CDR2 SYDVKM. The CDR3 sequence is 15 residues long. The CDR3 region is CASSPPGQGAGELFF. For the CDR3, the DNA is TGTGCCAGCAGTCCACCGGGACAGGGGGCCGGGGAGCTGTTTTTT.

In this sample, this clone turned up many times. V and J are TRBV7-9 and TRBJ1-2; tentatively, D is TRBD1 (5 bases). Germline V gene data show CDR1 as SEHNR and CDR2 as FQNEAQ (reference sequence). The germline V and J ends were trimmed by 3 bases and 9 bases, with 14 bases remaining between them. There are 13 residues in the CDR3. The CDR3, as DNA: TGTGCCAGCAGCTTCGGGGGAGGAGAAAGCTACACCTTC. It is translated as CASSFGGGESYTF.

By sample fraction, this clone is medium-sized. The chain has TRBV5-1 and TRBJ1-1; D is perhaps TRBD1 (6 bases). Trimming removed 0 bases from V and 5 bases from J, with 11 bases in between. Germline CDR1 reads SGHRS; CDR2 reads YFSETQ. This CDR3 contains 14 residues. This chain's CDR3 is CASSLAGGATEAFF. Here the CDR3 DNA reads TGCGCCAGCAGCTTGGCGGGGGGCGCGACTGAAGCTTTCTTT.

This clone was picked up many times. The rearrangement links TRBV9 to TRBJ2-7; D perhaps matches TRBD2 (5 bases). V lost 3 bases and J 1 base, leaving 14 bases between the germline ends. CDR3 length equals 15 residues. CDR1 is SGDLS and CDR2 is YYNGEE in the germline V gene. The CDR3 nucleotides are TGTGCCAGCAGCGCCGGGAATATTAAATCCTACGAGCAGTACTTC. Translated, it gives CASSAGNIKSYEQYF.

This clone was seen repeatedly, ten times or more. This chain joins TRBV6-1 and TRBJ2-7; D remains ambiguous. From germline, CDR1 is MNHNS and CDR2 SASEGT. Trimming left V 8 bases short and J 2 bases short, with 16 bases between. This CDR3 contains 14 residues. CDR3 DNA: TGTGCCAGCTCCTTCGTGGGGTCCGCCTACGAGCAGTACTTC. It codes for CASSFVGSAYEQYF.

This clone was observed many times. CDR3 sequence: CASSVTPVGYTF. CDR3 DNA sequence: TGTGCCAGCAGTGTTACGCCAGTCGGCTACACCTTC. The gene calls are TRBV2 and TRBJ1-2; D is uncertain. Germline V gene lookup returns CDR1 SNHLY and CDR2 FYNNEI. The CDR3 contains 12 residues. V was shortened by 4 bases and J by 8 bases, with 11 bases between the two germline ends.

This clone was detected ten times or more. This chain connects TRBV2 to TRBJ2-3, with unresolved D. CDR1 is SNHLY and CDR2 is FYNNEI in the germline V gene. Trimming removed 6 bases from V and 6 bases from J, with 4 bases in between. CDR3 length: 10 amino acids. The CDR3 spells CASRGDTQYF. The DNA for the CDR3 is TGTGCCAGCAGAGGGGATACGCAGTATTTT.

This clone was seen ten or more times. A clone one base away is much larger, so this may be a read error. This chain uses TRBV6-1 with TRBJ2-7; D is perhaps TRBD1 or TRBD2 (6 bases each). The V end lost 7 bases, the J end lost 2 bases, and 12 bases lay between the germline ends. The CDR3 runs to 13 residues. CDR1 and CDR2 from the germline V gene are MNHNS and SASEGT. DNA of the CDR3: TGTGCCAGCAAGAAGGGGGGCCCCTACGAGCAGTACTTC. It is translated as CASKKGGPYEQYF.

This clone was observed at least ten times. The J gene is TRBJ1-3, the V gene TRBV19, with D maybe TRBD1 (5 bases). Trimming pared 9 bases from V and 0 bases from J, leaving 12 bases between. The CDR3 totals 14 residues. Looked up from germline, CDR1 is LNHDA and CDR2 is SQIVND (reference sequence). The CDR3 loop is CASTETVSGNTIYF. CDR3 in DNA: TGTGCCAGCACAGAGACAGTCTCTGGAAACACCATATATTTT.

This clone was found many times. The chain carries TRBV28 and TRBJ2-7, with TRBD2 as a possible D gene (6 bases). In germline, CDR1 is MDHEN, CDR2 SYDVKM. V lost 3 bases, J lost 2 bases, and 11 bases lay in between. This CDR3 has 14 residues. The CDR3 loop reads CASSFRGATYEQYF. CDR3 in DNA: TGTGCCAGCAGTTTTCGCGGGGCTACCTACGAGCAGTACTTC.

This clone has at least ten counts. The rearrangement joins TRBV20-1 to TRBJ2-3; 10 bases line up with TRBD1. The CDR3 is 17 residues long. The V segment lost 4 bases and the J segment 5 bases; nucleotides outside the gene matches: 15. Germline V gene sequence: CDR1 DFQATT, CDR2 SNEGSKA (reference sequence). Here the CDR3 reads CSAISYPDRGPRDTQYF. CDR3 bases: TGCAGTGCTATAAGTTACCCTGACAGGGGGCCTAGAGATACGCAGTATTTT.

There are a few counts of this clone. The chain carries TRBV27 and TRBJ2-7, with a weak D call TRBD1 (6 bases). Trimming cost V 1 base and J 7 bases, with 17 bases left between them. Germline V gene lookup returns CDR1 MNHEY and CDR2 SMNVEV (reference sequence). The CDR3 is made up of 15 amino acids. In DNA form, the CDR3 reads TGTGCCAGCAGTTTATGGGGGCTCCTACCCGGTGAGCAGTACTTC. It translates to CASSLWGLLPGEQYF.

Of note for this clone: Other DNA sequences within the sample encode an identical CDR3. The V call is TRBV3-1, the J call TRBJ1-2; no firm D call. V gave up 4 bases and J gave up 4 bases, with 13 bases separating them. Germline V gene data show CDR1 as LGHDT and CDR2 as YNNKEL (reference sequence). The CDR3 has 14 amino acids. CDR3 sequence: CASSRTPTIYGYTF. For the CDR3, the DNA is TGTGCCAGCAGCCGAACACCGACAATCTATGGCTACACCTTC.

This clone has at least ten counts. This rearrangement joins TRBV5-1 to TRBJ2-7, with unresolved D. CDR3 size: 13 residues. The ends were cut back, 3 bases at V and 3 bases at J, with 10 bases in the middle. Germline CDR1 is SGHRS and CDR2 is YFSETQ. In nucleotides, the CDR3 is TGCGCCAGCAGCTCCCCCTACCTCTACGAGCAGTACTTC. The encoded protein is CASSSPYLYEQYF.

The chain couples TRBV4-1 to TRBJ1-2, with a possible D match to TRBD1 (6 bases). Deletions cut 11 bases from V and 8 bases from J, with 33 bases between. Germline-derived CDR1 and CDR2 are MGHRA and YSYEKL. This CDR3 has 17 amino acids. The CDR3 DNA is TGCGCCTCTCGGGGGCTGGACAGAGGGGATCAACGACAGGGCTACACCTTC. It translates to CASRGLDRGDQRQGYTF.

There are a few counts of this clone. This may arise from a read error, as a much more abundant clone is one base away. Since no conserved phenylalanine or tryptophan closes the CDR3, a read error is the likely cause. This sequence joins TRBV19 and TRBJ2-7; D not certain. Germline assignment: CDR1 LNHDA and CDR2 SQIVND (reference sequence). Trimming shortened V by 6 bases and J by 6 bases, and 9 bases separated the two germline ends. The CDR3 covers 11 residues. CDR3 protein: CASRASGEQYL. DNA of the CDR3: TGTGCCAGTAGAGCCTCGGGCGAGCAGTACTTA.

The V gene is TRBV9, the J gene TRBJ1-2; 10 bases match TRBD1. CDR3 length equals 14 residues. Germline V lookup: CDR1 SGDLS, CDR2 YYNGEE. Germline trimming cut 3 bases from V and 8 bases from J; bases unmatched to any gene: 7. CDR3 in DNA: TGTGCCAGCAGCGCGAGGACAGGGGGAGAAGGCTACACCTTC. Protein: CASSARTGGEGYTF.

This clone was seen repeatedly, ten times or more. This rearrangement joins TRBV18 to TRBJ2-7; 9 nucleotides agree with TRBD2. Germline V gene sequence: CDR1 KGHSH, CDR2 LQKENI. The CDR3 is made up of 17 amino acids. Trimming cost V 3 bases and J 4 bases; bases outside gene matches: 13. CDR3 sequence (DNA): TGTGCCAGCTCACCGCCGGGACTAGCAGGTCCGGGGTACGAGCAGTACTTC. Translated: CASSPPGLAGPGYEQYF.

This clone was found many times. The V and J genes are TRBV28 and TRBJ1-4; possibly TRBD1 for D (6 bases). The germline gives CDR1 MDHEN, CDR2 SYDVKM. CDR3 length: 14 amino acids. Trimming removed 4 bases from V and 8 bases from J, with 14 bases in between. As DNA, the CDR3 is TGTGCCAGCAGTTCCTCACAGGGTAACGAAAAACTGTTTTTT. Amino acid sequence: CASSSSQGNEKLFF.

With regard to this clone: This may be a read error: a much more frequent sequence differs by one nucleotide. The rearrangement uses TRBV28 and TRBJ2-1; D unresolved. CDR1 is MDHEN, CDR2 SYDVKM, per germline. The CDR3 sequence is 11 residues long. V gave up 9 bases and J gave up 6 bases, with 9 bases separating them. The CDR3: CASEKINEQFF. The DNA for the CDR3 is TGTGCCAGTGAGAAAATCAATGAGCAGTTCTTC.

Concerning this clone itself: A clone one base away is much larger, so this may be a read error. The chain carries TRBV4-2 and TRBJ1-2; 9 nucleotides align to TRBD1. Germline V gives CDR1 LGHNA, CDR2 YNFKEQ. The CDR3 extends over 16 amino acids. CDR3 sequence: CVSSPEPGQGNYGYTF. CDR3 sequence (DNA): TGTGTCAGCAGCCCTGAACCGGGACAGGGTAACTATGGCTACACCTTC.

The table lists this clone with many counts. This sample includes further DNA sequences coding for the same CDR3. V is TRBV5-1 and J is TRBJ2-5, with D possibly matching TRBD2 (5 bases). CDR1 SGHRS and CDR2 YFSETQ come from the germline V gene. V gave up 6 bases and J gave up 5 bases, with 5 bases separating them. The CDR3 consists of 10 residues. As DNA, the CDR3 is TGCGCCAGCACGGGGGAGACCCAGTACTTC. Protein sequence: CASTGETQYF.

About this clone: One junction end disagrees with the germline gene, perhaps due to a read error. V and J are TRBV27 and TRBJ1-6; 8 bases fit TRBD1. Germline lookup yields CDR1 MNHEY and CDR2 SMNVEV (reference sequence). The CDR3 covers 14 residues. CDR3 DNA sequence: TGTGCCGGCAGTTTTAGAGACAGGGGCTCACCCCTCCACTTT. Translating gives CAGSFRDRGSPLHF.

V gene TRBV20-1 combines with J gene TRBJ2-7; no firm D call. The V end lost 2 bases, the J end lost 7 bases, and 12 bases lay between the germline ends. Per germline, CDR1 DFQATT and CDR2 SNEGSKA (reference sequence). The CDR3 runs to 12 residues. The CDR3 region is CSARYRKEEQYF. CDR3 nucleotides: TGCAGTGCTAGATACCGGAAGGAGGAGCAGTACTTC.

On this clone itself: One base away lies a much larger clone, so this may be a sequencing read error. Other nucleotide sequences in the sample specify the same CDR3. This chain uses TRBV5-5 with TRBJ1-1; D not resolved. The V gene's germline CDR1 is SGHKS and CDR2 YYEKEE (reference sequence). The CDR3 is made up of 16 amino acids. Trimming shortened V by 2 bases and J by 2 bases, and 16 bases separated the two germline ends. CDR3 in DNA: TGTGCCAGCAGCTTAGTTCAGGCACAGATCAACACTGAAGCTTTCTTT. Amino acids: CASSLVQAQINTEAFF. The full variable domain, completed using reference TRBV5-5 and TRBJ1-1, is DAGVTQSPTHLIKTRGQQVTLRCSPISGHKSVSWYQQVLGQGPQFIFQYYEKEERGRGNFPDRFSARQFPNYSSELNVNALLLGDSALYLCASSLVQAQINTEAFFGQGTRLTVV.

This rearrangement joins TRBV4-2 to TRBJ1-1, with unresolved D. The V and J ends lost 3 bases and 1 base respectively, with 9 bases between them. The germline gives CDR1 LGHNA, CDR2 YNFKEQ. CDR3 length: 14 amino acids. As DNA, the CDR3 is TGTGCCAGCAGCCAGGCCACTCAGAACACTGAAGCTTTCTTT. This encodes CASSQATQNTEAFF.

This clone was recorded at least ten times. The V and J genes are TRBV9 and TRBJ2-1; D possibly corresponds to TRBD2 (5 bases). This CDR3 region has 15 residues. Germline values: CDR1 SGDLS, CDR2 YYNGEE. The V gene lost 4 bases and the J gene lost 5 bases, with 16 bases spanning the gap. The CDR3 DNA reads TGTGCCAGCAGCTTCCGGGGATCTGGGAACAATGAGCAGTTCTTC. Translation: CASSFRGSGNNEQFF. The full variable domain, its missing parts supplied by reference TRBV9 and TRBJ2-1, is DSGVTQTPKHLITATGQRVTLRCSPRSGDLSVYWYQQSLDQGLQFLIQYYNGEERAKGNILERFSAQQFPDLHSELNLSSLELGDSALYFCASSFRGSGNNEQFFGPGTRLTVL.

This clone came up many times. The rearrangement uses TRBV7-9 and TRBJ2-3, with D perhaps TRBD1 or TRBD2 (5 bases each). There are 15 residues in the CDR3. From germline, CDR1 is SEHNR and CDR2 FQNEAQ (reference sequence). V dropped 0 bases and J dropped 4 bases, with 11 bases sitting between them. The CDR3 loop reads CASSLARDGADTQYF. CDR3 coding DNA: TGTGCCAGCAGCTTAGCCCGGGACGGAGCAGATACGCAGTATTTT.